These 3 T cell receptor beta chains were all obtained from the same sample, sequenced in a study of human T cells and chemical hapten exposure. One entry per CDR3 protein results from TCRdb running MiXCR on the RACE reads. The data hold some 360,000 distinct CDR3 sequences, with approximately 5% observed a single time. Time point here: pre-sensitization, week 0. Treatment indicated: therapeutic diphenylcyclopropenone sensitization with weekly scalp DPC. Material: whole blood, obtained in connection with sensitization to the hapten diphenylcyclopropenone (DPC). These receptors originate from a woman between 50 and 59 years old with alopecia areata. Some clones in this sample may be carry-over from other donors' samples.

The V and J genes are TRBV12-3 or TRBV12-4 and TRBJ2-1; 10 bases align to TRBD1. The CDR3 length is 12 residues. J was trimmed by 12 bases and V by 7 bases; bases with no gene match: 6. DNA of the CDR3: TGTGCCAGCACAGTCGGGACAGGGGCGCAGTTCTTC. This gives the protein CASTVGTGAQFF.

The chain is built from TRBV27 and TRBJ2-7; 8 bases are shared with TRBD2. This CDR3 spans 15 amino acids. From germline, CDR1 is MNHEY and CDR2 SMNVEV (reference sequence). Germline trimming cut 5 bases from V and 8 bases from J; bases unmatched to any gene: 14. For the CDR3, the DNA is TGTGCCAGCAGTGAGACAAGCGGGAGATATTTCCAGCAGTACTTC. This codes for CASSETSGRYFQQYF.

The chain joins TRBV20-1 to TRBJ2-3; 8 bases line up with TRBD2. V gave up 4 bases and J gave up 1 base; unmatched junction bases: 13. Germline V gene lookup returns CDR1 DFQATT and CDR2 SNEGSKA (reference sequence). This CDR3 spans 17 amino acids. As DNA, the CDR3 is TGCAGTGCTATACTACTGGTGGGAGCGGGGGGCACAGATACGCAGTATTTT. Translated, it gives CSAILLVGAGGTDTQYF.